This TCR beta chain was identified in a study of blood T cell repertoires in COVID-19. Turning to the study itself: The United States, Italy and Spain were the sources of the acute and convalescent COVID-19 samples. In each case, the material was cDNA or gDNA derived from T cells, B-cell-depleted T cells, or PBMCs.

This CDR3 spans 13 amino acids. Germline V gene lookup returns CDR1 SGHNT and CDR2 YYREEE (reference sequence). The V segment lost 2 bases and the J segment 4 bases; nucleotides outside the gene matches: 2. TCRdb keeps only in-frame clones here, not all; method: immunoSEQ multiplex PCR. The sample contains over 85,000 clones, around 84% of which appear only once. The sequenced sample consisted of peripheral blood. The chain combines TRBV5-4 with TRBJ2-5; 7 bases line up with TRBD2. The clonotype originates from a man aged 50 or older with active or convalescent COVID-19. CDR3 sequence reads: CASSLWEGETQYF. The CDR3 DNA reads TGTGCCAGCAGCTTATGGGAGGGAGAGACCCAGTACTTC.